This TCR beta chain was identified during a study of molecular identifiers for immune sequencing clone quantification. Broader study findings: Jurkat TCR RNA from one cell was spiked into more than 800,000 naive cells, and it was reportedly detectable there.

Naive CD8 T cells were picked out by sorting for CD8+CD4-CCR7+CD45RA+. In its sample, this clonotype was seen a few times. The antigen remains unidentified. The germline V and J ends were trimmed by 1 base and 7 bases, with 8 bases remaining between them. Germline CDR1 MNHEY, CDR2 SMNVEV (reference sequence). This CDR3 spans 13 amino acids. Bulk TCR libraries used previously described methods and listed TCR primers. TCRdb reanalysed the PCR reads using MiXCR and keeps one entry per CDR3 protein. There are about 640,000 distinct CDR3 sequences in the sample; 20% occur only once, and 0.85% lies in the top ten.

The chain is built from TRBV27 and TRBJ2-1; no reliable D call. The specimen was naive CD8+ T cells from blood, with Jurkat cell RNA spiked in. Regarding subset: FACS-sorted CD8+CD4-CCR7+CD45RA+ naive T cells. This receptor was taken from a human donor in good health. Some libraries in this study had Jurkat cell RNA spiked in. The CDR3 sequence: CASSLYNKNEQFF. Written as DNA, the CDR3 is TGTGCCAGCAGTTTATATAATAAGAATGAGCAGTTCTTC.